This T cell receptor (beta chain) originates from a study of blood T cell repertoires in COVID-19. Study as a whole: Samples of COVID-19 (acute and convalescent) were obtained from the United States, Italy and Spain. PBMCs, B-cell-depleted T cells, or T cells were the source of the cDNA or gDNA that made up the material.

Libraries were prepared by immunoSEQ multiplex PCR; TCRdb keeps only in-frame clonotypes and omits some of them. Of 330,000 or so clones listed, approximately 88% are singletons. Cohort assignment relied on participant-reported clinical history. The CDR3 is 15 amino acids. Deletions cut 4 bases from V and 4 bases from J, with 16 bases between. CDR1 LNHDA and CDR2 SQIVND come from the germline V gene (reference sequence). The chain combines TRBV19 with TRBJ1-2, with unresolved D. The sample was PBMCs or T cells enriched from blood (not recorded which). The origin of this receptor is a man aged 25 to 45 who had recovered from COVID-19. CDR3 in DNA: TGTGCCAGTAGTACCCCAGCGGACGGTCCCTATGGCTACACCTTC. Residues: CASSTPADGPYGYTF.